These 28 T cell receptor beta chains share one sample of origin, sequenced in a study of blood T cell repertoires in COVID-19. Generated by immunoSEQ multiplex PCR, the TCRdb table keeps only in-frame clones and is missing some. The repertoire holds about 340,000 clones, with 80% to 90% as singletons. The sample was peripheral blood. These receptors were obtained from a woman aged 45-65 years with COVID-19, enrolled during active disease.

The chain carries TRBV19 and TRBJ2-3; D perhaps matches TRBD1 (5 bases). This CDR3 is built from 15 residues. The ends were cut back, 0 bases at V and 1 base at J, with 8 bases in the middle. CDR1 and CDR2 (germline): LNHDA, SQIVND (reference sequence). The CDR3 coding sequence is TGTGCCAGTAGTATAGATCAGGGTGGCACAGATACGCAGTATTTT. Its translation: CASSIDQGGTDTQYF.

The chain joins TRBV5-1 to TRBJ2-7; 12 bases are a match to TRBD1. The ends lost 4 bases at V and 6 bases at J; junction bases unmatched: 5. CDR3 size: 14 residues. Per the germline V gene, CDR1 is SGHRS and CDR2 is YFSETQ. The CDR3 sequence: CASSIRDRGLEQYF. CDR3 DNA: TGCGCCAGCAGCATCCGGGACAGGGGGCTCGAGCAGTACTTC.

This rearrangement joins TRBV29-1 to TRBJ1-2; D is possibly TRBD1 (6 bases). The germline gives CDR1 SQVTM, CDR2 ANQGSEA. V shed 2 bases and J shed 1 base, with 11 bases lying between them. This CDR3 comprises 14 residues. CDR3 DNA: TGCAGCGTTGAAACGGGACATGATAACTATGGCTACACCTTC. As protein: CSVETGHDNYGYTF.

V usage is TRBV21-1 and J usage is TRBJ1-4; the table gives TRBD1 as D, unverified against the DNA. TRBV21-1 is a recognized pseudogene. The CDR3 totals 15 residues. The CDR3: CARVPSRGQDEKLFF. The CDR3 nucleotides read TGTGCCAGGGTACCCTCCAGGGGGCAGGATGAAAAACTGTTTTTT.

This chain connects TRBV6-5 to TRBJ1-2; D remains unclear. This CDR3 is 16 amino acids long. The V gene's germline CDR1 is MNHEY and CDR2 SVGAGI. The ends were cut back, 2 bases at V and 0 bases at J, with 13 bases in the middle. CDR3 amino acids: CASSYRVIGANYGYTF. Written as DNA, the CDR3 is TGTGCCAGCAGTTACAGGGTTATCGGGGCTAACTATGGCTACACCTTC.

J is TRBJ2-2 and V is TRBV27; 9 bases fit TRBD2. The junction had 7 bases not matched to a gene; V was cut back by 5 bases and J by 9 bases. Germline loops: CDR1 MNHEY, CDR2 SMNVEV (reference sequence). This CDR3 comprises 14 residues. CDR3 in DNA: TGTGCCAGCAGTGTAGCGGGAGTAAACCGGGAGCTGTTTTTT. Amino acids: CASSVAGVNRELFF.

J is TRBJ1-1 and V is TRBV7-8; tentative D call: TRBD1 (5 bases). V was shortened by 9 bases and J by 12 bases, with 23 bases between the two germline ends. The CDR3 loop spans 13 amino acids. Germline values: CDR1 SGHVS, CDR2 FQNEAQ. DNA of the CDR3: TGTGCCAGTACCTTTACCGGGACTCGTGCGACTTTCTTT. Translating it yields CASTFTGTRATFF. The variable domain in full, completed from reference TRBV7-8 and TRBJ1-1, reads GAGVSQSPRYKVAKRGQDVALRCDPISGHVSLFWYQQALGQGPEFLTYFQNEAQLDKSGLPSDRFFAERPEGSVSTLKIQRTQQEDSAVYLCASTFTGTRATFFGQGTRLTVV.

The chain uses TRBV19 and TRBJ2-3, with D perhaps matching TRBD2 (5 bases). V lost 7 bases and J lost 1, with 12 bases in between. The CDR3 totals 14 residues. Germline V CDR1 and CDR2: LNHDA, SQIVND (reference sequence). The CDR3 coding sequence is TGTGCCAGTAAGAGGGCCCTCGGCACAGATACGCAGTATTTT. Translation gives CASKRALGTDTQYF.

This chain joins TRBV5-4 and TRBJ1-1; weak D call: TRBD1 (6 bases). This CDR3 is built from 14 residues. Germline V gene data show CDR1 as SGHNT and CDR2 as YYREEE (reference sequence). Between the trimmed V and J ends, which lost 1 base and 8 bases, there was a span of 15 bases. For the CDR3, the DNA is TGTGCCAGCAGCTTGCGGGGGGCGGCGACGGAAGCTTTCTTT. It is translated as CASSLRGAATEAFF.

The count of this clone is one. The chain couples TRBV19 to TRBJ2-3; 7 bases agree with TRBD1. The CDR3 is 15 residues long. Germline V gene sequence: CDR1 LNHDA, CDR2 SQIVND (reference sequence). J gave up 1 base and V 5 bases, and 6 bases lay outside the gene matches. CDR3 sequence reads: CASSVGQARTDTQYF. CDR3 in DNA: TGTGCCAGTAGTGTCGGACAGGCCCGCACAGATACGCAGTATTTT.

The genes are TRBV10-3 and TRBJ2-3; 13 positions agree with TRBD2. Unmatched junction bases numbered 5, after V lost 3 bases and J lost 2 bases. The CDR3 consists of 17 residues. Germline lookup yields CDR1 ENHRY and CDR2 SYGVKD. CDR3 DNA: TGTGCCATCAGTGACTCGGGACTAGCGGGACTCACAGATACGCAGTATTTT. Protein product: CAISDSGLAGLTDTQYF.

This chain links TRBV11-2 with TRBJ2-3; 8 bases map to TRBD2. V lost 3 bases to trimming and J lost 3 bases; unmatched junction nucleotides: 5. CDR1 is SGHAT, CDR2 FQNNGV, per germline. This CDR3 is built from 15 residues. CDR3 in DNA: TGTGCCAGCAGCTTCAGCGGGAGTGCGACAGATACGCAGTATTTT. This translates into CASSFSGSATDTQYF. The full variable domain, in which reference TRBV11-2 and TRBJ2-3 provide the parts outside the CDR3, is EAGVAQSPRYKIIEKRQSVAFWCNPISGHATLYWYQQILGQGPKLLIQFQNNGVVDDSQLPKDRFSAERLKGVDSTLKIQPAKLEDSAVYLCASSFSGSATDTQYFGPGTRLTVL.

The CDR3 bases are TGTGCCAGCAGCCAGCTGCTAGCGGGAACCAACACAGATACGCAGTATTTT. Translation gives CASSQLLAGTNTDTQYF. The chain has TRBV4-2 and TRBJ2-3; 9 bases align to TRBD2. The germline V gene encodes CDR1 LGHNA and CDR2 YNFKEQ. The V segment lost 3 bases and the J segment 2 bases; nucleotides outside the gene matches: 9. The CDR3 is 17 amino acids.

V gene TRBV10-3 combines with J gene TRBJ2-7; D is possibly TRBD1 (7 bases). The CDR3 loop spans 13 amino acids. The germline V gene encodes CDR1 ENHRY and CDR2 SYGVKD. V shed 10 bases and J shed 1 base, with 14 bases lying between them. The CDR3 region has the DNA TGTGCCACCAGGGGGGCCCCGTCCTACGAGCAGTACTTC. Translated, it gives CATRGAPSYEQYF.

J is TRBJ1-1 and V is TRBV19; no firm D call. V was shortened by 3 bases and J by 0 bases, with 11 bases between the two germline ends. CDR3 length: 15 amino acids. CDR1 LNHDA and CDR2 SQIVND come from the germline V gene (reference sequence). The CDR3 nucleotides are TGTGCCAGTAGTATCGGGGTCTCCTTGAACACTGAAGCTTTCTTT. It translates to CASSIGVSLNTEAFF.

The chain joins TRBV7-2 to TRBJ1-5, with D unclear. Germline V gene lookup returns CDR1 SGHTA and CDR2 FQGNSA. The germline V and J ends were trimmed by 6 bases and 0 bases, with 18 bases remaining between them. The CDR3 spans 17 residues. The CDR3 region has the DNA TGTGCCAGCAGTTTATACGGAGAAGGAAATAGCAATCAGCCCCAGCATTTT. Its translation: CASSLYGEGNSNQPQHF.

The genes are TRBV19 and TRBJ1-1, with D hard to call. V dropped 9 bases and J dropped 1 base, with 30 bases sitting between them. The CDR3 length is 19 residues. Germline CDR1 LNHDA, CDR2 SQIVND (reference sequence). The DNA of the CDR3 is TGTGCCAGAAAAAAGGCGGGTCCCCTGGGCGGCAGAGAGAACACTGAAGCTTTCTTT. It translates to CARKKAGPLGGRENTEAFF.

About this clone: The same CDR3 also results from other DNA sequences found in this sample. The rearrangement joins TRBV14 to TRBJ1-2; 9 bases agree with TRBD1. The junction had 7 bases not matched to a gene; V was cut back by 2 bases and J by 6 bases. This CDR3 is 15 amino acids long. Germline V gene sequence: CDR1 SGHDN, CDR2 FVKESK. The CDR3 nucleotides are TGTGCCAGCAGCCAATTGGACAGGGGATCTGATGGCTACACCTTC. Translation gives CASSQLDRGSDGYTF.

This clone was seen once. The genes are TRBV12-3 or TRBV12-4 and TRBJ1-1; D not certain. V was trimmed by 4 bases and J by 2 bases, leaving 8 bases between them. The CDR3 loop spans 13 amino acids. The DNA for the CDR3 is TGTGCCAGCAGTTCGGTGAGAAACACTGAAGCTTTCTTT. It specifies CASSSVRNTEAFF.

The chain carries TRBV10-2 and TRBJ1-5; D remains ambiguous. Trimming took 5 bases from V and 2 from J, leaving 13 bases between them. This CDR3 has 15 residues. Germline V gives CDR1 WSHSY, CDR2 SAAADI. CDR3 sequence (DNA): TGCGCCAGCAGTCAGGACTCCGGGGGCAATCAGCCCCAGCATTTT. It yields the protein CASSQDSGGNQPQHF.

This clone was seen more than once but under ten times. The chain combines TRBV6-1 with TRBJ2-7; D is perhaps TRBD1 (7 bases). V shed 2 bases and J shed 3 bases, with 14 bases lying between them. The CDR3 sequence is 15 residues long. CDR1 MNHNS and CDR2 SASEGT come from the germline V gene. This CDR3 is CASSETGEAFYEQYF. CDR3 nucleotides: TGTGCCAGCAGTGAAACAGGGGAGGCCTTCTACGAGCAGTACTTC.

The chain is built from TRBV11-2 and TRBJ1-4; possible D gene TRBD1, 5 bases. Germline V gene data show CDR1 as SGHAT and CDR2 as FQNNGV. CDR3 length: 16 residues. Trimming stripped 5 bases from V and 3 bases from J, with 16 bases between. Written as DNA, the CDR3 is TGTGCCAGCAGCCTCCGAAGACAGTTGCCTAATGAAAAACTGTTTTTT. As protein: CASSLRRQLPNEKLFF.

The sample holds many counts of this clone. This rearrangement joins TRBV30 to TRBJ2-7; D is unclear. The germline V and J ends were trimmed by 3 bases and 2 bases, with 11 bases remaining between them. The germline V gene encodes CDR1 GTSNPN and CDR2 SVGIG (reference sequence). This CDR3 spans 13 amino acids. CDR3 nucleotides: TGTGCCTGGAGGGGCGATAAACCCTACGAGCAGTACTTC. It specifies CAWRGDKPYEQYF.

The V gene is TRBV24-1, the J gene TRBJ2-7, with a weak D call TRBD1 (7 bases). V was cut by 9 bases and J by 0 bases, with 11 bases left in between. Looked up from germline, CDR1 is KGHDR and CDR2 is SFDVKD. The CDR3 loop spans 13 amino acids. CDR3 nucleotide sequence: TGTGCCACCCGCGGGACAGACTCCTACGAGCAGTACTTC. Its translation: CATRGTDSYEQYF.

The J gene is TRBJ2-3, the V gene TRBV29-1; 7 nucleotides agree with TRBD2. The CDR3 is made up of 15 amino acids. Germline V CDR1 and CDR2: SQVTM, ANQGSEA. Trimming removed 3 bases from V and 2 bases from J; junction bases left unmatched: 8. For the CDR3, the DNA is TGCAGCGTTGATGGGGGGGAGGGAAACACAGATACGCAGTATTTT. Protein: CSVDGGEGNTDTQYF.

The rearrangement joins TRBV5-1 to TRBJ1-1; no definite D call. Trimming removed 3 bases at V and 1 base at J, with 7 bases between. CDR3 size: 13 residues. Germline V gene data show CDR1 as SGHRS and CDR2 as YFSETQ. DNA of the CDR3: TGCGCCAGCAGCTCTACCTCGAACACTGAAGCTTTCTTT. It encodes CASSSTSNTEAFF.

The chain employs TRBV30 and TRBJ2-1; 11 nucleotides match TRBD2. The CDR3 spans 20 residues. V lost 0 bases, J lost 1 base, and 14 bases stayed unmatched. Germline assignment: CDR1 GTSNPN and CDR2 SVGIG (reference sequence). Written as DNA, the CDR3 is TGTGCCTGGAGTGTCGTAGCGGGGGGGGCCCGTGGTCCTTCCTACAATGAGCAGTTCTTC. Amino acids: CAWSVVAGGARGPSYNEQFF.

The chain recombines TRBV5-4 with TRBJ1-1, with 8 bases aligning to TRBD1. Germline CDR1 SGHNT, CDR2 YYREEE (reference sequence). The CDR3 sequence is 14 residues long. V was clipped by 4 bases and J by 0 bases; unmatched bases: 2. CDR3 bases: TGTGCCAGCAGCCAGGGGGCCGTGAACACTGAAGCTTTCTTT. It codes for CASSQGAVNTEAFF.